This T cell receptor (beta chain) was retrieved from a study of blood T cells in healthy people across ages. A sample-barcoded 5' primer and a J-beta primer mix were used in a second PCR of roughly 6 to 11 cycles. Each CDR3 protein is one row after TCRdb ran MiXCR on the 5' RACE reads. The data hold 650,000 to 900,000 distinct CDR3 sequences, with 60% to 80% observed a single time. The germline CDR1 and CDR2 sequences are PRHDT and FYEKMQ (reference sequence). V shed 1 base, J shed 4 bases, and the junction held 7 bases outside the gene matches. The length of the CDR3 is 16 residues. The draw of peripheral blood yielded 8.5 to 10 milliliters from each donor. This clonotype was counted a few times.

The sample comprised blood. This receptor was taken from a young man in good health. The V and J genes are TRBV13 and TRBJ2-1; TRBD1 matches 7 bases. The CDR3 DNA reads as TGTGCCAGCAGCTTAGATCAGGACAGGCTATACAATGAGCAGTTCTTC. Encoded protein: CASSLDQDRLYNEQFF.